This T cell receptor (beta chain) was observed in a study of a mutant IDH1 vaccine in newly diagnosed glioma. Study-level information: The earlier regimen, radiotherapy, temozolomide, or both, was most often both. General study points: Any relationship between pseudoprogression and changes in top peripheral T cell clonotypes seemed absent.

Indicated time point: week 5, during vaccination. Vaccination comprised doses that each held 300 ug of mutant IDH1 20-mer peptide, plus topical imiquimod. A note on this clone: Its specificity is not known.

V lost 2 bases and J lost 9; bases outside the gene matches: 5. The CDR3 extends over 16 amino acids. Germline V gene data show CDR1 as MNHEY and CDR2 as SMNVEV (reference sequence). Produced via immunoSEQ multiplex PCR; TCRdb's table is partial and in-frame only. Of around 23,000 clones listed, 75% to 80% are singletons. This receptor was identified in a man aged 35 to 55 with glioma. V and J are TRBV27 and TRBJ2-1, with 15 bases aligning to TRBD2. The sequenced sample was PBMCs, obtained from a glioma patient whose treatment included an IDH1 peptide vaccine. The CDR3 protein is CASSLIGLAGGGEQFF. CDR3 DNA sequence: TGTGCCAGCAGTTTAATAGGACTAGCGGGAGGGGGTGAGCAGTTCTTC.